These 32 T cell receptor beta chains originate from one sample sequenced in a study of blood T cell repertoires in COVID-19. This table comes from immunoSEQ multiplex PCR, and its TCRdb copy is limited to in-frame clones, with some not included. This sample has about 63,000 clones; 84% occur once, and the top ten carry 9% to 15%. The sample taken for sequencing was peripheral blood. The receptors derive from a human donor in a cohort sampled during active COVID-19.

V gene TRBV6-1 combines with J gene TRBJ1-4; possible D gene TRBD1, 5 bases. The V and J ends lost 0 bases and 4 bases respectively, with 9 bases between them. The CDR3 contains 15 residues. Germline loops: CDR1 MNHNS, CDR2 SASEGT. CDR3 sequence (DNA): TGTGCCAGCAGTGAAGCTCAGGGATATAATGAAAAACTGTTTTTT. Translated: CASSEAQGYNEKLFF.

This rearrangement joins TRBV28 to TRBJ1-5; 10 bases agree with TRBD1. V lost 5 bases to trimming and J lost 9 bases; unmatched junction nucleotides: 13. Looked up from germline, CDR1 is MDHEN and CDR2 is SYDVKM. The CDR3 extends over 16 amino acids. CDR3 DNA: TGTGCCAGCAGTCCTAGGACAGGGGGTTCGGCGGGGCCCCAGCATTTT. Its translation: CASSPRTGGSAGPQHF.

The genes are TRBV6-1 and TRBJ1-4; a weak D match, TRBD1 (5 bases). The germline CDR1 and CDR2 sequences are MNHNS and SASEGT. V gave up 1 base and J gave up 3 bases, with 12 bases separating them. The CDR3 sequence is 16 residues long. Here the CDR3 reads CASSEVTTGANEKLFF. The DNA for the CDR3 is TGTGCCAGCAGTGAAGTGACCACAGGTGCTAATGAAAAACTGTTTTTT.

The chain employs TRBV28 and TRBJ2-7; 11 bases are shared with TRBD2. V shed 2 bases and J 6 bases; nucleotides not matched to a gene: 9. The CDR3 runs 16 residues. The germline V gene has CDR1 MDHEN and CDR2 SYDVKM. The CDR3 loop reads CASSLRLAGPGREQYF. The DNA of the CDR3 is TGTGCCAGCAGTTTAAGACTAGCGGGACCCGGGCGCGAGCAGTACTTC.

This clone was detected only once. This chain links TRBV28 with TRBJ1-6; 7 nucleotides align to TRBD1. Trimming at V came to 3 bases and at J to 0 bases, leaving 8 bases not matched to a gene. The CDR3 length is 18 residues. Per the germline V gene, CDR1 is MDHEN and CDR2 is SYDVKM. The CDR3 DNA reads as TGTGCCAGCAGTTTCAGGACAGGTCTTAGCTCCTATAATTCACCCCTCCACTTT. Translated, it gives CASSFRTGLSSYNSPLHF.

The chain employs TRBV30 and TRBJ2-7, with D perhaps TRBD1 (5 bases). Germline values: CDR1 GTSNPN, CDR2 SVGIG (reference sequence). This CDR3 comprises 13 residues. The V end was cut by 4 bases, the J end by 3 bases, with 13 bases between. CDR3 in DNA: TGTGCCTGGACAGACAGTGATTACTACGAGCAGTACTTC. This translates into CAWTDSDYYEQYF.

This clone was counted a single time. CDR3 sequence (DNA): TGTGCCAGCAGATCACAGGTCTCTGGAAACACCATATATTTT. Amino acid sequence: CASRSQVSGNTIYF. This chain connects TRBV2 to TRBJ1-3, with D possibly TRBD1 on 5 matching bases. Germline loops: CDR1 SNHLY, CDR2 FYNNEI. Trimming stripped 6 bases from V and 0 bases from J, with 9 bases between. The CDR3 consists of 14 residues.

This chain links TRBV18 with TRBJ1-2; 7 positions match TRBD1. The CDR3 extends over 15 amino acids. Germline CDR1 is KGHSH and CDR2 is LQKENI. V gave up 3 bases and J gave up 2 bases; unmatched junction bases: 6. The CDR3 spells CASSPRQGFNYGYTF. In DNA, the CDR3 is TGTGCCAGCTCACCCAGACAGGGTTTCAACTATGGCTACACCTTC.

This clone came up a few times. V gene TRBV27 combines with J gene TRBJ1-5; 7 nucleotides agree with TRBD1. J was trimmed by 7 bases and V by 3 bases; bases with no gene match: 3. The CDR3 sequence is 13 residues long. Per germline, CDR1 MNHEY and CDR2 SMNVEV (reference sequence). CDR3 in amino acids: CASSLTGFQPQHF. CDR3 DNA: TGTGCCAGCAGTTTGACAGGGTTCCAGCCCCAGCATTTT.

The CDR3 bases are TGTGCCAGCAGGCGGGGCTGGGACCCCACCTACGAGCAGTACTTC. Protein: CASRRGWDPTYEQYF. The rearrangement joins TRBV7-2 to TRBJ2-7; D might be TRBD2 (6 bases). The length of the CDR3 is 15 residues. Germline CDR1 is SGHTA and CDR2 is FQGNSA. V shed 6 bases and J shed 2 bases, with 17 bases lying between them.

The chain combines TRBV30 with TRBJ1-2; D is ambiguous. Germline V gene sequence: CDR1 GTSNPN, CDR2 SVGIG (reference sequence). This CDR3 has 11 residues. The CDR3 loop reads CLEETENGYTF. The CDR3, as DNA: TGTTTGGAGGAAACAGAAAATGGCTACACCTTC.

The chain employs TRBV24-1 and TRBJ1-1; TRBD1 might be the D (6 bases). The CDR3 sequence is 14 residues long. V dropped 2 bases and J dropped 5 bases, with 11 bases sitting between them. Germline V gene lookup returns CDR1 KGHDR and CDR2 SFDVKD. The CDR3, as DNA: TGTGCCACCAGTGATTCAGGGGATCGTACTGAAGCTTTCTTT. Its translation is CATSDSGDRTEAFF.

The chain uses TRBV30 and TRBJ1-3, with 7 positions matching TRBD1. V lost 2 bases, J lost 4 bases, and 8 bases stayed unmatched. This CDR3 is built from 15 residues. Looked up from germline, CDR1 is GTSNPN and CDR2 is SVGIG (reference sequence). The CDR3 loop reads CAWSPNRGGGNTIYF. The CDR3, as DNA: TGTGCCTGGAGTCCGAACAGGGGCGGCGGAAACACCATATATTTT.

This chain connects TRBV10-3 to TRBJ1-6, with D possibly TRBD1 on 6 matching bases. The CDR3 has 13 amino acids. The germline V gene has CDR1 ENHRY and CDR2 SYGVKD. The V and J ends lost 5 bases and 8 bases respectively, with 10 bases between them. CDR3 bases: TGTGCCATCAGTAGGGGGAGTGATTCACCCCTCCACTTT. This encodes CAISRGSDSPLHF.

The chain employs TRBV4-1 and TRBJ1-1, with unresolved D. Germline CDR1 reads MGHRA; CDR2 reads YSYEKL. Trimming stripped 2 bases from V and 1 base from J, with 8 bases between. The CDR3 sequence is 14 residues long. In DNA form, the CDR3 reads TGCGCCAGCAGCCAATCTCCGGGGAACACTGAAGCTTTCTTT. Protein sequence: CASSQSPGNTEAFF.

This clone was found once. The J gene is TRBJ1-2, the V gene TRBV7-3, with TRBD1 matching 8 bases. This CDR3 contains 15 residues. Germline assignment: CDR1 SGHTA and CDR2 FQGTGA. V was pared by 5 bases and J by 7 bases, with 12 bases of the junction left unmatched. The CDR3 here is CASSLTGQGAGGYTF. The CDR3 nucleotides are TGTGCCAGCAGCCTGACAGGACAGGGTGCTGGTGGCTACACCTTC.

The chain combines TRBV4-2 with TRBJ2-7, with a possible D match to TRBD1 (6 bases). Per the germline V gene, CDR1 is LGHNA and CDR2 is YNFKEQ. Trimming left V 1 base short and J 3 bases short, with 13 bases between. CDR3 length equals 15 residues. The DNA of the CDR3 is TGTGCCAGCAGCCAAGGGACAGAGACCGTCTACGAGCAGTACTTC. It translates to CASSQGTETVYEQYF.

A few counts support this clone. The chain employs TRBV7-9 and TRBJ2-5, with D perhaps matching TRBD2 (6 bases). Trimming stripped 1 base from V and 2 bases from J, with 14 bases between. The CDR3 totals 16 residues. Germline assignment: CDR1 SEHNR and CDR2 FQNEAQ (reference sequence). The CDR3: CASSLGTSHPQETQYF. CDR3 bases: TGTGCCAGCAGCTTAGGTACTAGCCACCCTCAAGAGACCCAGTACTTC.

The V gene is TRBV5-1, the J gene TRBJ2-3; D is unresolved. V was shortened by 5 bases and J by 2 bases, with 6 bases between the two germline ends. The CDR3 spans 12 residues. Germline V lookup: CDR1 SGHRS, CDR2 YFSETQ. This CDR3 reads CASRTITDTQYF. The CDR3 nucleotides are TGCGCCAGCAGGACAATCACAGATACGCAGTATTTT.

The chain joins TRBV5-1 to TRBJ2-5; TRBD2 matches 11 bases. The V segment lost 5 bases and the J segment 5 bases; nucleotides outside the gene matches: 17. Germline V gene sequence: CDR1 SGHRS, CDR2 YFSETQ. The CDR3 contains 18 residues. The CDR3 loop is CASSLSARLAGYEETQYF. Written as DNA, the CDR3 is TGCGCCAGCAGTTTGTCCGCAAGACTAGCGGGGTATGAGGAGACCCAGTACTTC.

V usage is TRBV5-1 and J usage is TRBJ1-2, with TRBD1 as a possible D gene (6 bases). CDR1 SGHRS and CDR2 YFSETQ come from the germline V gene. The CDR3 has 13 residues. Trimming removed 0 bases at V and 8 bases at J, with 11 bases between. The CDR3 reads CASSLGGPLGYTF. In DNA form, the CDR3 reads TGCGCCAGCAGCTTGGGGGGGCCCCTAGGCTACACCTTC. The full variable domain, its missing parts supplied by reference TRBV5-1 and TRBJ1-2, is KAGVTQTPRYLIKTRGQQVTLSCSPISGHRSVSWYQQTPGQGLQFLFEYFSETQRNKGNFPGRFSGRQFSNSRSEMNVSTLELGDSALYLCASSLGGPLGYTFGSGTRLTVV.

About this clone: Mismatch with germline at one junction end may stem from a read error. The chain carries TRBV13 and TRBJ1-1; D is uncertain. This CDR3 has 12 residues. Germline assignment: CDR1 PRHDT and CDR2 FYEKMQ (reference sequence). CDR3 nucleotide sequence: TGTGCCAGCAGCTTAGGTCCAGGACTCTTCCACTGG. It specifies CASSLGPGLFHW.

The DNA of the CDR3 is TGCGCCAGCAGCCAAGAAATACTAGCGTGGGAGACCCAGTACTTC. It codes for CASSQEILAWETQYF. This rearrangement joins TRBV4-3 to TRBJ2-5, with 7 bases matching TRBD2. The CDR3 is made up of 15 amino acids. The germline V gene encodes CDR1 LGHNA and CDR2 YSLEER. The ends lost 0 bases at V and 5 bases at J; junction bases unmatched: 6.

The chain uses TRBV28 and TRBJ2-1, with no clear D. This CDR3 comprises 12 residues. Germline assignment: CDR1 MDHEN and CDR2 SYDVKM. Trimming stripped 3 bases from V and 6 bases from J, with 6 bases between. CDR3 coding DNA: TGTGCCAGCAGTTTCCCCGGCAATGAGCAGTTCTTC. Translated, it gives CASSFPGNEQFF.

The CDR3 region has the DNA TGTGCCAGTAGTACCCCTAGCGGGAGGAACAATGAGCAGTTCTTC. Its translation: CASSTPSGRNNEQFF. The rearrangement joins TRBV19 to TRBJ2-1; 11 bases align to TRBD2. Germline V CDR1 and CDR2: LNHDA, SQIVND (reference sequence). With V trimmed by 4 bases and J by 5 bases, 4 bases remained unmatched. This CDR3 has 15 residues.

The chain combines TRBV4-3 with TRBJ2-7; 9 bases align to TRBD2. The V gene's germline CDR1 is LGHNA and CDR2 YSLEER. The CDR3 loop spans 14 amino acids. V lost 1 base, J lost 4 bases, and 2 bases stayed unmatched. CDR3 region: CASSQASGEYEQYF. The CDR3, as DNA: TGCGCCAGCAGCCAAGCTAGCGGGGAATACGAGCAGTACTTC.

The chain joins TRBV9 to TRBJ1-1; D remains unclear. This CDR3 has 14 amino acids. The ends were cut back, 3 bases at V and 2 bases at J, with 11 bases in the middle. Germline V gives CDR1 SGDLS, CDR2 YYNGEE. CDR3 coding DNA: TGTGCCAGCAGCGCCTCCTTGAGAAACACTGAAGCTTTCTTT. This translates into CASSASLRNTEAFF. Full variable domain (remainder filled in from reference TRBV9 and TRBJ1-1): DSGVTQTPKHLITATGQRVTLRCSPRSGDLSVYWYQQSLDQGLQFLIQYYNGEERAKGNILERFSAQQFPDLHSELNLSSLELGDSALYFCASSASLRNTEAFFGQGTRLTVV.

The CDR3 nucleotides read TGTGCCAGCAGCTTGGGACAGGGTGTCATAAATTCACCCCTCCACTTT. Residues: CASSLGQGVINSPLHF. The J gene is TRBJ1-6, the V gene TRBV5-6; 7 bases fit TRBD1. This CDR3 comprises 16 residues. J was trimmed by 7 bases and V by 0 bases; bases with no gene match: 7. Germline V gene sequence: CDR1 SGHDT, CDR2 YYEEEE.

CDR3 DNA sequence: TGTGCCAGCAGGGGGGGGGCACAAGAGACCCAGTACTTC. Its protein product is CASRGGAQETQYF. The chain employs TRBV11-2 and TRBJ2-5; the D gene is possibly TRBD2 (7 bases). The CDR3 sequence is 13 residues long. Trimming pared 6 bases from V and 2 bases from J, leaving 10 bases between. Germline V gene lookup returns CDR1 SGHAT and CDR2 FQNNGV.

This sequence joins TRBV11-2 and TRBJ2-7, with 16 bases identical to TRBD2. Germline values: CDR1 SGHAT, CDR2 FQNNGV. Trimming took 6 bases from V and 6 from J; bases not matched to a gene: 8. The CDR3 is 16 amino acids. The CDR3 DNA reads TGTGCCAGCAGGATGGGACTAGCGGGAGGGCCCGGCGAGCAGTACTTC. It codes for CASRMGLAGGPGEQYF.

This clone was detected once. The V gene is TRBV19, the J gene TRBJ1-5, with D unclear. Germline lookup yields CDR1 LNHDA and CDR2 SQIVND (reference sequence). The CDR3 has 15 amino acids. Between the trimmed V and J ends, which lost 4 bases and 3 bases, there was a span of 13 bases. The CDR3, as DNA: TGTGCCAGTAGTAACCGAGGAGCCTCCAATCAGCCCCAGCATTTT. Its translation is CASSNRGASNQPQHF. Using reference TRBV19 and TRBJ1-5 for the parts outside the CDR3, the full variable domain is DGGITQSPKYLFRKEGQNVTLSCEQNLNHDAMYWYRQDPGQGLRLIYYSQIVNDFQKGDIAEGYSVSREKKESFPLTVTSAQKNPTAFYLCASSNRGASNQPQHFGDGTRLSIL.

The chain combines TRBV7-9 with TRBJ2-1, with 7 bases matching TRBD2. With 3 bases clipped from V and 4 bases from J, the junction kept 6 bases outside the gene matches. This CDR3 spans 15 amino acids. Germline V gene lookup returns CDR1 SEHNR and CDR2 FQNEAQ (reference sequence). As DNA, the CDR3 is TGTGCCAGCAGCTTGACCGGACTAGGGTACAATGAGCAGTTCTTC. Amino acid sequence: CASSLTGLGYNEQFF.